A single sample gave rise to the 18 T cell receptor beta chains below, sequenced in a study of regulatory T cells in long-lasting Graves disease. The time point is: newly diagnosed GD, antithyroid drugs for less than 3 months. PBMCs were the source of the RNA used for TCR sequencing. The authors built TCR beta libraries using iRepertoire HTBI primers and Arm-PCR of CDR3 regions. TCRdb re-analysed the multiplex PCR reads in MiXCR, keeping a single row per CDR3 protein. The table records 550,000 to 600,000 distinct CDR3 sequences, approximately 16% of them present only once. The same data also went into a second study, on T cells in Graves' hyperthyroidism and ophthalmopathy.

This specimen consisted of peripheral blood mononuclear cells (PBMCs), obtained at new diagnosis, from a patient treated with antithyroid drugs. The receptors were sampled from a young man with Graves disease.

This clonotype has only a few counts. DNA for the CDR3: TGCGCCAGCAGCCCGAGCTTAGGGGACAGGCAACGCTTTGAGCAGTTCTTC. Translated: CASSPSLGDRQRFEQFF. The chain is built from TRBV5-1 and TRBJ2-1, with TRBD1 matching over 8 bases. Germline CDR1 reads SGHRS; CDR2 reads YFSETQ. V trimming: 4 bases; J trimming: 9 bases; junction bases outside the gene matches: 18. The CDR3 has 17 amino acids.

Of note for this clonotype: A single base separates this from a much larger clone, so it may be a read error. The CDR3, as DNA: TGTGCCAGCAGCTTAGGGGTGACTAGCGGGAACGAGCAGTCCTTC. This codes for CASSLGVTSGNEQSF. V and J are TRBV7-8 and TRBJ2-3, with TRBD2 matching 11 bases. The CDR3 is made up of 15 amino acids. CDR1 SGHVS and CDR2 FQNEAQ come from the germline V gene.

The V gene is TRBV19, the J gene TRBJ1-5, with 9 positions matching TRBD1. J was trimmed by 7 bases and V by 9 bases; bases with no gene match: 7. This CDR3 spans 13 amino acids. Germline V gene data show CDR1 as LNHDA and CDR2 as SQIVND (reference sequence). The CDR3 here is CASTGGPGQPQHF. CDR3 coding DNA: TGTGCCAGCACAGGGGGCCCTGGGCAGCCCCAGCATTTT.

In this sample, this clonotype turned up many times. This chain uses TRBV3-1 with TRBJ2-1; D remains ambiguous. There are 13 residues in the CDR3. Trimming left V 0 bases short and J 8 bases short, with 8 bases between. The germline V gene has CDR1 LGHDT and CDR2 YNNKEL (reference sequence). The CDR3 sequence: CASSQDSGDEQFF. The CDR3 region has the DNA TGTGCCAGCAGCCAAGATTCTGGCGATGAGCAGTTCTTC.

This clonotype was observed many times. This chain links TRBV4-2 with TRBJ2-7; 7 positions agree with TRBD2. The J segment lost 4 bases and the V segment lost 1 base, leaving 4 bases of the junction unmatched. CDR3 length: 14 residues. The V gene's germline CDR1 is LGHNA and CDR2 YNFKEQ. CDR3 DNA: TGTGCCAGCAGCCAAGCAACGGGGGGTTACGAGCAGTACTTC. Its protein is CASSQATGGYEQYF.

This clonotype occurred a few times. The chain is built from TRBV6-2 or TRBV6-3 and TRBJ1-2; 9 bases map to TRBD1. Germline-derived CDR1 and CDR2 are MNHEY and SVGEGT. The junction had 5 bases not matched to a gene; V was cut back by 0 bases and J by 3 bases. The CDR3 loop spans 16 amino acids. CDR3 in amino acids: CASSYSTGGADYGYTF. In DNA form, the CDR3 reads TGTGCCAGCAGTTACTCCACAGGGGGCGCGGACTATGGCTACACCTTC.

This clonotype was counted many times. The chain combines TRBV30 with TRBJ2-3; D not resolved. Looked up from germline, CDR1 is GTSNPN and CDR2 is SVGIG (reference sequence). This CDR3 spans 12 amino acids. V shed 3 bases and J shed 4 bases, with 8 bases lying between them. The CDR3 here is CAWSRRSDTQYF. CDR3 nucleotide sequence: TGTGCCTGGAGCAGGCGGTCAGATACGCAGTATTTT.

This sequence joins TRBV6-2 or TRBV6-3 and TRBJ2-1, with unresolved D. The CDR3 spans 12 residues. Germline CDR1 MNHEY, CDR2 SVGEGT. V was clipped by 6 bases and J by 11 bases, with 14 bases between them. The CDR3 sequence: CASSPRSGKQFF. CDR3 coding DNA: TGTGCCAGCAGCCCCCGGTCCGGCAAGCAGTTCTTC.

This clonotype was counted ten times or more. The DNA for the CDR3 is TGTGCCAGCAGTTTAAAGGGGACAACTAAAGCTTTCTTT. Amino acids: CASSLKGTTKAFF. The chain has TRBV28 and TRBJ1-1, with a weak D call TRBD1 (6 bases). The ends were cut back, 2 bases at V and 9 bases at J, with 13 bases in the middle. Germline V lookup: CDR1 MDHEN, CDR2 SYDVKM. The CDR3 consists of 13 residues.

This clonotype was detected ten times or more. The rearrangement joins TRBV2 to TRBJ2-3; 7 bases align to TRBD1. After removal of 6 bases from V and 2 bases from J, the junction contained 14 bases not matched to a gene. Germline values: CDR1 SNHLY, CDR2 FYNNEI. The CDR3 totals 17 residues. CDR3: CASRLRPGQLYTDTQYF. The CDR3 region has the DNA TGTGCCAGCAGGCTACGGCCGGGACAGCTTTACACAGATACGCAGTATTTT.

This clonotype occurred many times. The chain is built from TRBV30 and TRBJ2-3; weak D call: TRBD2 (5 bases). Germline-derived CDR1 and CDR2 are GTSNPN and SVGIG (reference sequence). CDR3 length: 15 residues. Trimming removed 0 bases at V and 6 bases at J, with 16 bases between. The CDR3 loop reads CAWSVVSGGSDTQYF. CDR3 DNA: TGTGCCTGGAGTGTAGTAAGCGGCGGTTCGGATACGCAGTATTTT.

Of note for this clonotype: One end of the junction does not line up with germline, which may come from a read error. The chain combines TRBV28 with TRBJ2-7; tentative D call: TRBD2 (6 bases). The CDR3 runs to 12 residues. Per the germline V gene, CDR1 is MDHEN and CDR2 is SYDVKM. CDR3 DNA: TGTGCCAGCAGTTTGGGAGGAAACGAGCGGCACTTC. It yields the protein CASSLGGNERHF.

This clonotype was recorded many times. V usage is TRBV3-1 and J usage is TRBJ2-3; no reliable D call. The CDR3 runs to 13 residues. CDR1 LGHDT and CDR2 YNNKEL come from the germline V gene (reference sequence). V was cut by 7 bases and J by 6 bases, with 14 bases left in between. CDR3 protein: CASKGRTPDTQYF. The CDR3 nucleotides read TGTGCCAGCAAAGGACGGACCCCGGATACGCAGTATTTT.

This clonotype has ten or more counts. V is TRBV28 and J is TRBJ2-1; 7 bases match TRBD2. Germline trimming cut 4 bases from V and 0 bases from J; bases unmatched to any gene: 6. The germline CDR1 and CDR2 sequences are MDHEN and SYDVKM. The CDR3 is 16 residues long. The DNA for the CDR3 is TGTGCCAGCAGTTCCTATCGCGGGGGCTCCTACAATGAGCAGTTCTTC. Its protein is CASSSYRGGSYNEQFF. Together with reference TRBV28 and TRBJ2-1, the CDR3 gives the full variable domain: DVKVTQSSRYLVKRTGEKVFLECVQDMDHENMFWYRQDPGLGLRLIYFSYDVKMKEKGDIPEGYSVSREKKERFSLILESASTNQTSMYLCASSSYRGGSYNEQFFGPGTRLTVL.

The V and J genes are TRBV4-1 and TRBJ1-4; no firm D call. Germline V gene data show CDR1 as MGHRA and CDR2 as YSYEKL. Trimming shortened V by 4 bases and J by 8 bases, and 17 bases separated the two germline ends. CDR3 length: 15 residues. The CDR3 DNA follows: TGCGCCAGCAGCCCCCCCCCTCGGGCCGGGGAAAAACTGTTTTTT. As protein: CASSPPPRAGEKLFF.

This clonotype showed up just a few times. CDR3 bases: TGTGCCAGCAGCCCTCCCCCGGGACAGCCGTACAATGAGCAGTTCTTC. Its translation: CASSPPPGQPYNEQFF. This rearrangement joins TRBV9 to TRBJ2-1; 7 bases match TRBD1. Germline CDR1 and CDR2: SGDLS and YYNGEE. V dropped 4 bases and J dropped 4; count of bases not matched to a gene: 11. CDR3 size: 16 residues.

This clonotype was recorded many times. CDR3 bases: TGTGCCTGGAGGGGCACGCGGGAGTCCTACAATGAGCAGTTCTTC. Amino acids: CAWRGTRESYNEQFF. V usage is TRBV30 and J usage is TRBJ2-1; 7 bases map to TRBD2. With 3 bases clipped from V and 1 base from J, the junction kept 6 bases outside the gene matches. This CDR3 contains 15 residues. The germline gives CDR1 GTSNPN, CDR2 SVGIG (reference sequence).

The chain uses TRBV28 and TRBJ1-1, with D tentatively TRBD1 (5 bases). There are 12 residues in the CDR3. Germline lookup yields CDR1 MDHEN and CDR2 SYDVKM. V lost 7 bases and J lost 8, with 14 bases in between. The CDR3 loop reads CASIAETVEAFF. CDR3 nucleotide sequence: TGTGCCAGCATTGCCGAGACAGTAGAAGCTTTCTTT.